Included here is one T cell receptor (beta chain) sequence, with context. Its cognate antigen is unknown. Donors were drawn from the approximately 120-subject validation cohort, separate from the 666-subject first cohort. This sample is part of a study of cytomegalovirus exposure and HLA in healthy donors. Study overall: The 110 or so validation repertoires were produced on the same platform as the 500 to 800 repertoires of the first cohort. This was reported in a later analysis.

Study findings and constraints: That first-cohort TCR clusters tended to co-occur in the approximately 110 validation repertoires was found in a later analysis. Associated with cytomegalovirus, according to the listing, were some 180 TCR beta chains.

Repertoires were generated with immunoSEQ multiplex PCR, while TCRdb's copy carries only in-frame clones and drops some. The data show over 250,000 clones, about nine tenths seen once. This receptor was taken from a woman in her 30s in good health and CMV-seropositive. The sample was PBMCs.

This chain's CDR3 is CASSLAGYLPWEQFF. In DNA form, the CDR3 reads TGCGCCAGCAGCTTGGCCGGGTATTTACCTTGGGAGCAGTTCTTC. This chain joins TRBV5-1 and TRBJ2-1; D remains unclear. This CDR3 is 15 amino acids long. Looked up from germline, CDR1 is SGHRS and CDR2 is YFSETQ. V dropped 0 bases and J dropped 10 bases, with 17 bases sitting between them.